This TCR beta chain was profiled in a study of spatial heterogeneity in lung cancer. As for the study in general: Within tumor regions, the number of TCR transcripts tracked closely with a T cell module score obtained from matched bulk RNA-seq. Across the raw uncorrected reads, a unique TCR and UMI combination was observed, on average, more than ten times.

Individually, TCR cDNA molecules were each labelled with a unique molecular identifier. TCRdb itself ran the 5' RACE reads through MiXCR, one entry per CDR3 protein. The repertoire holds about 11,000 distinct CDR3 sequences, with about 5% as singletons. This clonotype was observed at least ten times. Its antigen is not identified. This beta chain was picked up by a library intended for alpha chains and is off target, so its count carries little meaning. Time point noted: sample taken at primary tumor resection. The donors were more than 70 patients with non-small cell lung cancer that was early-stage and untreated. V trimming: 3 bases; J trimming: 3 bases; junction bases outside the gene matches: 6. The CDR3 spans 16 residues. CDR1 is KGHDR, CDR2 SFDVKD, per germline. Study results and caveats: Tracking of tumor mutation counts was seen in expanded intratumoral alpha and beta TCR counts.

The rearrangement uses TRBV24-1 and TRBJ2-7; 11 bases match TRBD2. This receptor was identified in a male donor with early-stage non-small cell lung cancer. This specimen consisted of lung tumor tissue, obtained at surgery. For the CDR3, the DNA is TGTGCCACCAGTGATACCGGGACTAGCGGCCTCTACGAGCAGTACTTC. Its translation: CATSDTGTSGLYEQYF.